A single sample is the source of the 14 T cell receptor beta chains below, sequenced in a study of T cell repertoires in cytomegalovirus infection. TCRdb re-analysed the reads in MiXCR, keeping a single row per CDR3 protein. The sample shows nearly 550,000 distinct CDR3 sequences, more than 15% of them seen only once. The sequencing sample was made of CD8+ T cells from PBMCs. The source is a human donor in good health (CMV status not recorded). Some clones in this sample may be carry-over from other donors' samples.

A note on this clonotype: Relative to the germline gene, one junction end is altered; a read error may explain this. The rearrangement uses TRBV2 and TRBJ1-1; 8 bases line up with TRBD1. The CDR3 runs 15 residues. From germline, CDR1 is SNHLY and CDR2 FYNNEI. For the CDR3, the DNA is TGTGCCAGCACTGAAACCAGGGGGCTTAACACTGAAGCTTTCTTT. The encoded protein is CASTETRGLNTEAFF.

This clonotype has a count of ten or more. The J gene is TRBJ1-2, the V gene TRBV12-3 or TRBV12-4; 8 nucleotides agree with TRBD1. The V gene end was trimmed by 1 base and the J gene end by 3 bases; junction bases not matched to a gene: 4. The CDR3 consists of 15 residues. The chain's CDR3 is CASSLGGDRYYGYTF. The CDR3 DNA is TGTGCCAGCAGTTTAGGGGGGGACAGGTACTATGGCTACACCTTC.

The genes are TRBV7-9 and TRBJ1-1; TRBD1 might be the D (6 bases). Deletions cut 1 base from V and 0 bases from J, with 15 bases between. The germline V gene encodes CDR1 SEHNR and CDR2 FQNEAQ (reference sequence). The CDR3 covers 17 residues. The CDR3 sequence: CASSLEGRGYVNTEAFF. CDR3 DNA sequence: TGTGCCAGCAGCTTAGAAGGCAGGGGTTACGTGAACACTGAAGCTTTCTTT. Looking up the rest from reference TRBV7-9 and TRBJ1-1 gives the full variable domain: DTGVSQNPRHKITKRGQNVTFRCDPISEHNRLYWYRQTLGQGPEFLTYFQNEAQLEKSRLLSDRFSAERPKGSFSTLEIQRTEQGDSAMYLCASSLEGRGYVNTEAFFGQGTRLTVV.

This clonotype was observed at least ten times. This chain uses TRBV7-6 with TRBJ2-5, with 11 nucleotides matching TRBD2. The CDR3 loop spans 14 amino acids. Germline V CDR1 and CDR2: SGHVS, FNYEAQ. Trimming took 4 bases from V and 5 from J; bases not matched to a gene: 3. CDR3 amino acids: CASSWRTSGETQYF. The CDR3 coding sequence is TGTGCCAGCAGCTGGAGGACTAGCGGGGAGACCCAGTACTTC.

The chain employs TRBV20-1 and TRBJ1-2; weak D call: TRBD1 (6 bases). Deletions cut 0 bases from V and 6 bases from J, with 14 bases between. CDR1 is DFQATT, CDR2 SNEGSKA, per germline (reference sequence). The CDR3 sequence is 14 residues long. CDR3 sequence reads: CSARDGGLENGYTF. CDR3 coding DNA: TGCAGTGCTAGAGACGGGGGGCTGGAAAATGGCTACACCTTC.

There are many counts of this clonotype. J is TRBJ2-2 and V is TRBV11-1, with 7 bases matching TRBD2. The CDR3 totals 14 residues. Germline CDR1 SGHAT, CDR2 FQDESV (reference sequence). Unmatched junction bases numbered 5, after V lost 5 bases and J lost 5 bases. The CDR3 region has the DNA TGTGCCAGCAGCCCGGGGGGTTCTACCGGGGAGCTGTTTTTT. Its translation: CASSPGGSTGELFF.

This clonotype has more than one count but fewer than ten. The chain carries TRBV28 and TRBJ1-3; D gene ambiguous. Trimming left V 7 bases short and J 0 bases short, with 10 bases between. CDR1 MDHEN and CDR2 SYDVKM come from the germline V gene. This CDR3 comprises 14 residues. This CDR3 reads CASKAQNSGNTIYF. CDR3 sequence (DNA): TGTGCCAGCAAGGCTCAAAACTCTGGAAACACCATATATTTT.

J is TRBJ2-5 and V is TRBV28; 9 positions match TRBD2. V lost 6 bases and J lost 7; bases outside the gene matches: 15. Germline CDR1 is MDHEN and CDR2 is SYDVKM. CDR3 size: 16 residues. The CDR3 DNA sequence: TGTGCCAGCAGACCTCTAGCGGGGACTCTTGTTAGGACCCAGTACTTC. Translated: CASRPLAGTLVRTQYF.

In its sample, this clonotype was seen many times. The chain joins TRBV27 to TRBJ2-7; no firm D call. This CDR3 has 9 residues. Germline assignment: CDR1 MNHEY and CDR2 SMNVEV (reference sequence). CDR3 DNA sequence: TGTGCTAGTGGTTACGAGCAGTACTTC. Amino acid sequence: CASGYEQYF.

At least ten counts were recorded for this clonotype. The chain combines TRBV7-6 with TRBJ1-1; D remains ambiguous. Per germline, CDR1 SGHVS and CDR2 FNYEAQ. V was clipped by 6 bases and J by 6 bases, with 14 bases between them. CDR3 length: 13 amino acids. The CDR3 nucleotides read TGTGCCAGCAGTCTAGGTCCCATAGCTGAAGCTTTCTTT. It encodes CASSLGPIAEAFF.

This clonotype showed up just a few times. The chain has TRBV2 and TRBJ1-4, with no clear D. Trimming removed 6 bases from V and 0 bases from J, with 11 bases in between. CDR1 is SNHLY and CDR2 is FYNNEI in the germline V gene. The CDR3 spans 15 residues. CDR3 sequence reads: CASRSSGATNEKLFF. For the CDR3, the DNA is TGTGCCAGCAGATCGTCGGGTGCAACTAATGAAAAACTGTTTTTT.

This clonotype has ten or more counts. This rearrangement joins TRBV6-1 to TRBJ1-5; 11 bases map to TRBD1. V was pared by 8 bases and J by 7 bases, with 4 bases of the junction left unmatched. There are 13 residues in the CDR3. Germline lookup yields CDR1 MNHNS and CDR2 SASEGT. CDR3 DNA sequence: TGTGCCAGCGGACAGGGGGCATGGCAGCCCCAGCATTTT. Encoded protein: CASGQGAWQPQHF.

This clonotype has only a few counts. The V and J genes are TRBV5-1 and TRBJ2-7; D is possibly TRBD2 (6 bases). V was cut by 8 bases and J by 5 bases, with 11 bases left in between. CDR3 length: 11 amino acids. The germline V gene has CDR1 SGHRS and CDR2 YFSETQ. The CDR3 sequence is CASTGGNEQYF. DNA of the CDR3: TGCGCCAGTACTGGAGGGAACGAGCAGTACTTC.

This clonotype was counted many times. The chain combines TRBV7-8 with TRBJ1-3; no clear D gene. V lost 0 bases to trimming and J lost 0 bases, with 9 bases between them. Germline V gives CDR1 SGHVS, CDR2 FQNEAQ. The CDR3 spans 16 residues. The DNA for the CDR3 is TGTGCCAGCAGCTTAGCGGGCACCGGCTCTGGAAACACCATATATTTT. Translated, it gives CASSLAGTGSGNTIYF.